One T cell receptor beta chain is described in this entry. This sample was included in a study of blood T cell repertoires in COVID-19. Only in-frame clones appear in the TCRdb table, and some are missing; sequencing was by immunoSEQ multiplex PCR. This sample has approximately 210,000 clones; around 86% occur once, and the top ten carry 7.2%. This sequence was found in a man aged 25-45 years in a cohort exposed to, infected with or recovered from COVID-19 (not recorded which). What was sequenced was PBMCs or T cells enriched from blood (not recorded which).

The CDR3 loop reads CASSTGGPEETQYF. Written as DNA, the CDR3 is TGTGCCAGCTCTACCGGGGGACCCGAAGAGACCCAGTACTTC. The rearrangement joins TRBV19 to TRBJ2-5; maybe TRBD2 (6 bases). V shed 9 bases and J shed 3 bases, with 17 bases lying between them. CDR1 and CDR2 from the germline V gene are LNHDA and SQIVND (reference sequence). This CDR3 spans 14 amino acids. The full variable domain, with the rest looked up from reference TRBV19 and TRBJ2-5, is DGGITQSPKYLFRKEGQNVTLSCEQNLNHDAMYWYRQDPGQGLRLIYYSQIVNDFQKGDIAEGYSVSREKKESFPLTVTSAQKNPTAFYLCASSTGGPEETQYFGPGTRLLVL.